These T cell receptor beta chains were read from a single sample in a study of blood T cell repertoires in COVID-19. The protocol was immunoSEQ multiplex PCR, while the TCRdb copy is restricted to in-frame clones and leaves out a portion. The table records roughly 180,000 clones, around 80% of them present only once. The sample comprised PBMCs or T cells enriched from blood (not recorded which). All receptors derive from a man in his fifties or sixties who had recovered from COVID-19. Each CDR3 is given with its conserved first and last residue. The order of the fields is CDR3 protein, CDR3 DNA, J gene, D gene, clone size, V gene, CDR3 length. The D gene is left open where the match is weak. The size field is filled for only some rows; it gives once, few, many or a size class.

CDR3: CASMVGRNQPQHF
DNA: TGTGCCAGCATGGTGGGGCGCAATCAGCCCCAGCATTTT
J: TRBJ1-5
D: NA
size: once
V: TRBV12-3/TRBV12-4
length: 13

CDR3: CASSLGRGPPMNEKLFF
DNA: TGTGCCAGCAGTTTAGGGAGGGGTCCTCCAATGAATGAAAAACTGTTTTTT
J: TRBJ1-4
D: NA
size: NA
V: TRBV27
length: 17

CDR3: CASKRLGQSYEQYF
DNA: TGTGCCAGCAAGAGGTTAGGACAGTCCTACGAGCAGTACTTC
J: TRBJ2-7
D: NA
size: NA
V: TRBV27
length: 14

CDR3: CASSYSDRGRSSPLHF
DNA: TGTGCCAGCAGTTACTCAGACAGGGGTCGGTCTTCACCCCTCCACTTT
J: TRBJ1-6
D: TRBD1
size: NA
V: TRBV6-5
length: 16

CDR3: CASSQGTGPTGNTIYF
DNA: TGTGCCAGCAGCCAAGGGACAGGGCCCACTGGAAACACCATATATTTT
J: TRBJ1-3
D: TRBD1
size: NA
V: TRBV3-1/TRBV3-2
length: 16

CDR3: CASSQGGTDREAFF
DNA: TGTGCCAGCAGCCAAGGGGGTACAGACAGAGAAGCTTTCTTT
J: TRBJ1-1
D: NA
size: NA
V: TRBV3-1/TRBV3-2
length: 14

CDR3: CASSPGLAGGTDTQYF
DNA: TGTGCCAGCAGCCCAGGACTAGCGGGAGGCACAGATACGCAGTATTTT
J: TRBJ2-3
D: TRBD2
size: few
V: TRBV7-9
length: 16

CDR3: CASGLAGDEQYF
DNA: TGTGCCAGCGGACTAGCGGGAGACGAGCAGTACTTC
J: TRBJ2-7
D: TRBD2
size: NA
V: TRBV28
length: 12

CDR3: CASSSRQGTGGYTF
DNA: TGTGCCAGCAGCAGTAGACAGGGAACGGGCGGCTACACCTTC
J: TRBJ1-2
D: TRBD1
size: NA
V: TRBV7-2
length: 14

CDR3: CASSRYTRGETGELFF
DNA: TGTGCCAGCAGCCGCTATACCCGGGGAGAAACCGGGGAGCTGTTTTTT
J: TRBJ2-2
D: NA
size: NA
V: TRBV7-3
length: 16

CDR3: CASSGGGHEQFF
DNA: TGTGCCAGCAGCGGCGGGGGTCATGAGCAGTTCTTC
J: TRBJ2-1
D: TRBD2
size: NA
V: TRBV11-3
length: 12

CDR3: CSVDRGSGETQYF
DNA: TGCAGCGTTGATAGGGGCAGTGGAGAGACCCAGTACTTC
J: TRBJ2-5
D: NA
size: NA
V: TRBV29-1
length: 13

CDR3: CASSIRGTTTYEQYF
DNA: TGTGCCAGTAGTATCCGGGGGACGACAACCTACGAGCAGTACTTC
J: TRBJ2-7
D: NA
size: NA
V: TRBV19
length: 15

CDR3: CASSSRGGGNQPQHF
DNA: TGTGCCAGCAGCTCCCGCGGCGGAGGCAATCAGCCCCAGCATTTT
J: TRBJ1-5
D: NA
size: NA
V: TRBV7-2
length: 15

CDR3: CASSPPTQQETQYF
DNA: TGTGCCAGCTCACCACCGACACAGCAAGAGACCCAGTACTTC
J: TRBJ2-5
D: NA
size: NA
V: TRBV18
length: 14

CDR3: CASSYSTGGETQYF
DNA: TGTGCCAGCAGTTACTCGACAGGGGGAGAGACCCAGTACTTC
J: TRBJ2-5
D: TRBD1
size: NA
V: TRBV6-6
length: 14

CDR3: CATPRGQTGGLQPQHF
DNA: TGTGCCACCCCGAGAGGTCAGACAGGGGGTTTACAGCCCCAGCATTTT
J: TRBJ1-5
D: TRBD1
size: few
V: TRBV19
length: 16

CDR3: CASSQDNRKYGYTF
DNA: TGCGCCAGCAGCCAAGATAACAGAAAGTATGGCTACACCTTC
J: TRBJ1-2
D: NA
size: NA
V: TRBV4-1
length: 14

CDR3: CASRRPGQGANGYTF
DNA: TGTGCCAGCAGACGTCCGGGACAGGGGGCAAATGGCTACACCTTC
J: TRBJ1-2
D: TRBD1
size: NA
V: TRBV28
length: 15

CDR3: CASSRRNTAGIGGGETQYF
DNA: TGTGCCAGCAGCCGAAGAAATACAGCGGGGATTGGCGGAGGGGAGACCCAGTACTTC
J: TRBJ2-5
D: TRBD2
size: NA
V: TRBV5-4
length: 19

CDR3: CASSFLGYGELFF
DNA: TGTGCCAGCAGCTTTTTGGGCTACGGGGAGCTGTTTTTT
J: TRBJ2-2
D: NA
size: NA
V: TRBV11-2
length: 13

CDR3: CSAREENEQFF
DNA: TGCAGTGCTAGAGAGGAGAATGAGCAGTTCTTC
J: TRBJ2-1
D: NA
size: NA
V: TRBV20-1
length: 11

CDR3: CASSLDMSGEQFF
DNA: TGCGCCAGCAGCTTGGACATGAGCGGTGAGCAGTTCTTC
J: TRBJ2-1
D: NA
size: NA
V: TRBV5-1
length: 13

CDR3: CASSPAYNSPLHF
DNA: TGTGCCAGCTCGCCAGCCTATAATTCACCCCTCCACTTT
J: TRBJ1-6
D: NA
size: NA
V: TRBV6-5
length: 13

CDR3: CASTGSTLQETQYF
DNA: TGTGCCAGCACGGGGTCCACCCTCCAAGAGACCCAGTACTTC
J: TRBJ2-5
D: NA
size: NA
V: TRBV5-4
length: 14

CDR3: CASSLGTGVQYF
DNA: TGTGCCAGCAGCTTAGGGACAGGGGTACAGTACTTC
J: TRBJ2-5
D: TRBD1
size: NA
V: TRBV7-3
length: 12

CDR3: CASSLLGGRNTEAFF
DNA: TGTGCCAGCAGCTTATTGGGAGGTCGAAACACTGAAGCTTTCTTT
J: TRBJ1-1
D: NA
size: NA
V: TRBV7-3
length: 15

CDR3: CASHRTSLHEQYF
DNA: TGTGCCAGCCACCGGACTAGCTTGCACGAGCAGTACTTC
J: TRBJ2-7
D: TRBD2
size: NA
V: TRBV6-5
length: 13

CDR3: CASSIEAGRQPQHF
DNA: TGTGCCAGTAGTATAGAGGCAGGTCGGCAGCCCCAGCATTTT
J: TRBJ1-5
D: NA
size: NA
V: TRBV19
length: 14

CDR3: CASSLLGGGGYTF
DNA: TGTGCCAGCAGTTTGTTAGGGGGCGGTGGCTACACCTTC
J: TRBJ1-2
D: TRBD1
size: NA
V: TRBV12-3/TRBV12-4
length: 13

CDR3: CASSLLEGARGTEAFF
DNA: TGTGCCAGCAGTTTATTGGAGGGGGCGCGGGGCACTGAAGCTTTCTTT
J: TRBJ1-1
D: TRBD1
size: NA
V: TRBV28
length: 16

CDR3: CATSGLQGRFNEKLFF
DNA: TGTGCCACCAGCGGATTACAGGGTAGATTTAATGAAAAACTGTTTTTT
J: TRBJ1-4
D: NA
size: NA
V: TRBV15
length: 16

CDR3: CASSQRDISNSPLHF
DNA: TGTGCCAGCAGCCAGAGGGACATATCAAATTCACCCCTCCACTTT
J: TRBJ1-6
D: NA
size: once
V: TRBV3-1/TRBV3-2
length: 15

CDR3: CASSPWDTESTEAFF
DNA: TGTGCCAGCAGCCCCTGGGACACCGAGAGCACTGAAGCTTTCTTT
J: TRBJ1-1
D: NA
size: once
V: TRBV7-9
length: 15

CDR3: CASSLVSTGYQPQHF
DNA: TGTGCCAGCAGCTTAGTATCGACAGGCTATCAGCCCCAGCATTTT
J: TRBJ1-5
D: NA
size: NA
V: TRBV7-2
length: 15

CDR3: CASSPPVRVAGELFF
DNA: TGTGCCAGCTCACCACCGGTGAGGGTTGCCGGGGAGCTGTTTTTT
J: TRBJ2-2
D: NA
size: NA
V: TRBV18
length: 15

CDR3: CASTQGVSGANVLTF
DNA: TGTGCCAGCACCCAGGGGGTCTCTGGGGCCAACGTCCTGACTTTC
J: TRBJ2-6
D: TRBD1
size: NA
V: TRBV7-9
length: 15

CDR3: CATGAKGTASGNTIYF
DNA: TGTGCCACCGGAGCAAAAGGGACAGCCTCTGGAAACACCATATATTTT
J: TRBJ1-3
D: TRBD1
size: NA
V: TRBV15
length: 16

CDR3: CASSLVAGRGEKLFF
DNA: TGTGCCAGCAGCTTAGTGGCAGGGCGGGGTGAAAAACTGTTTTTT
J: TRBJ1-4
D: NA
size: NA
V: TRBV7-2
length: 15

CDR3: CASSPVAGGLNEQFF
DNA: TGCGCCAGCAGCCCAGTAGCGGGGGGGCTCAATGAGCAGTTCTTC
J: TRBJ2-1
D: TRBD2
size: NA
V: TRBV5-1
length: 15

CDR3: CAWSVYRVSYEQYF
DNA: TGTGCCTGGAGTGTGTACAGAGTTTCCTACGAGCAGTACTTC
J: TRBJ2-7
D: NA
size: NA
V: TRBV30
length: 14